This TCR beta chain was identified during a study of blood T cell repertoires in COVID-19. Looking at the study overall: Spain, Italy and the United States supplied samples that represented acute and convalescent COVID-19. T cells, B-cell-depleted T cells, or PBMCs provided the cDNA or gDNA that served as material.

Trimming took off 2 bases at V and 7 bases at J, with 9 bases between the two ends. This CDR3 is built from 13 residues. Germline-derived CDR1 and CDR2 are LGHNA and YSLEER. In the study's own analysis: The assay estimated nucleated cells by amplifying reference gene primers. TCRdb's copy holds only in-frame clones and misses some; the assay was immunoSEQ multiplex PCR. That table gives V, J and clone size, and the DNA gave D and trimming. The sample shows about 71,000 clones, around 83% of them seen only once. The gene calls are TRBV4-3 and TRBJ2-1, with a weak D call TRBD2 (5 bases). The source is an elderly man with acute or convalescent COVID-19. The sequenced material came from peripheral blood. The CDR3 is CASSQSSLNEQFF. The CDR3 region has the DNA TGCGCCAGCAGCCAATCTAGCCTGAATGAGCAGTTCTTC.